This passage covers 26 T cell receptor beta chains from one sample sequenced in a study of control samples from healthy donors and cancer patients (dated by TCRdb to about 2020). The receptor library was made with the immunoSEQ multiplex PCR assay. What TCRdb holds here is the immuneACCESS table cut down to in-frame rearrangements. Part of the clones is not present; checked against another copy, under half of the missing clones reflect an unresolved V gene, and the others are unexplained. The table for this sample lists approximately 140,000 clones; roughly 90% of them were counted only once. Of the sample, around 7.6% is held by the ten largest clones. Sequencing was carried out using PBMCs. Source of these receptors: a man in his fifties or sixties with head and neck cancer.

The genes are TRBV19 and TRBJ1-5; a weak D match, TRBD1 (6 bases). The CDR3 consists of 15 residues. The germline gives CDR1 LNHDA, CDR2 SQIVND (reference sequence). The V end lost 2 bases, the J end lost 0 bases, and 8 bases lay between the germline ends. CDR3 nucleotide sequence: TGTGCCAGTAGTATACGGGACATTAGCAATCAGCCCCAGCATTTT. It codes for CASSIRDISNQPQHF.

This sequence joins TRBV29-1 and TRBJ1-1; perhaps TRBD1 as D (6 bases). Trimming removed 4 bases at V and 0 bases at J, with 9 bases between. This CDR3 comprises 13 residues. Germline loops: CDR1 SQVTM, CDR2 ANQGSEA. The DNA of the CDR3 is TGCAGCGTTGGAGGACAGATGAACACTGAAGCTTTCTTT. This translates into CSVGGQMNTEAFF.

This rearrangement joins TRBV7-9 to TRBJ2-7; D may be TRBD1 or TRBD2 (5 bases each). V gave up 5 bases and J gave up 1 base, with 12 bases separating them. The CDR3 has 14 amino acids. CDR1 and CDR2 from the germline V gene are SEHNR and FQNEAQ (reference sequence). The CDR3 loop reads CASSPGTESYEQYF. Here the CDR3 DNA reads TGTGCCAGCAGCCCCGGGACGGAGTCCTACGAGCAGTACTTC.

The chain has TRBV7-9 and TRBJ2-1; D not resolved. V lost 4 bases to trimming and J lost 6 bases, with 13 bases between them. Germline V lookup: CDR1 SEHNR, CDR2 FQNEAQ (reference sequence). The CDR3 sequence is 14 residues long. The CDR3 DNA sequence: TGTGCCAGCAGCTCCCTAACCCGAAGCAATGAGCAGTTCTTC. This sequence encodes CASSSLTRSNEQFF.

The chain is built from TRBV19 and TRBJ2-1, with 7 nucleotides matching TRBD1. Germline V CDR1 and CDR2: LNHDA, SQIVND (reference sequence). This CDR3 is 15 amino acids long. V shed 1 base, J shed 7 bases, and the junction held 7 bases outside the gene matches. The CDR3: CASSIVPGQRNEQFF. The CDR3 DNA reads TGTGCCAGTAGTATAGTCCCGGGACAGAGAAATGAGCAGTTCTTC.

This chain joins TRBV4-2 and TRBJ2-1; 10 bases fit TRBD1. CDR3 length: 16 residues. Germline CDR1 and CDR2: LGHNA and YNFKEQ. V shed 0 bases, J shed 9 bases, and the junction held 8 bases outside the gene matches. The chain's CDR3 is CASSQEEGTGVPEQFF. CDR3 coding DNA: TGTGCCAGCAGCCAAGAAGAGGGGACAGGGGTGCCTGAGCAGTTCTTC.

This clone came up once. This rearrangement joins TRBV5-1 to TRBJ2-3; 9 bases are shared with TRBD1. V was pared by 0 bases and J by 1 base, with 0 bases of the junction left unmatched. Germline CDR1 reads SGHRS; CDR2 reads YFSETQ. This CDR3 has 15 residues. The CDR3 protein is CASSLGQGGTDTQYF. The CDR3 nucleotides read TGCGCCAGCAGCTTGGGACAGGGGGGCACAGATACGCAGTATTTT. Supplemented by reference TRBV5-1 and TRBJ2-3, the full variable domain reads KAGVTQTPRYLIKTRGQQVTLSCSPISGHRSVSWYQQTPGQGLQFLFEYFSETQRNKGNFPGRFSGRQFSNSRSEMNVSTLELGDSALYLCASSLGQGGTDTQYFGPGTRLTVL.

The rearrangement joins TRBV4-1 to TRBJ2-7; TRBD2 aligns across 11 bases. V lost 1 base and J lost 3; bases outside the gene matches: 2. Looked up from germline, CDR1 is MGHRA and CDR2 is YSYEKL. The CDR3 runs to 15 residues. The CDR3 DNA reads TGCGCCAGCAGCCAAGGTACTAGCGGGGGCTACGAGCAGTACTTC. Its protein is CASSQGTSGGYEQYF.

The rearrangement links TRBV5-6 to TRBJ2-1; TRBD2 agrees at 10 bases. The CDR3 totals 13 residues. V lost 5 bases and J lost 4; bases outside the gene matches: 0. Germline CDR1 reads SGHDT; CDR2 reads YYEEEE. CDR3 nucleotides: TGTGCCAGCAGACTAGCGGGATACAATGAGCAGTTCTTC. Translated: CASRLAGYNEQFF.

In DNA form, the CDR3 reads TGCAGCGGATCGCAGGGTGGCACTGAAGCTTTCTTT. Its translation is CSGSQGGTEAFF. The V and J genes are TRBV29-1 and TRBJ1-1; TRBD1 might be the D (5 bases). Looked up from germline, CDR1 is SQVTM and CDR2 is ANQGSEA. This CDR3 has 12 amino acids. With 7 bases removed from V and 4 bases from J, the gap between germline ends came to 13 bases.

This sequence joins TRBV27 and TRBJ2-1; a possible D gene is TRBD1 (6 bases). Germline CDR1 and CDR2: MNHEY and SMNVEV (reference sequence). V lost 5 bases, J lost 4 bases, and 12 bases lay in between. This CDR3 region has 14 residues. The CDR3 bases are TGTGCCAGCAGTCCCCTTACAGGGTACAATGAGCAGTTCTTC. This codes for CASSPLTGYNEQFF.

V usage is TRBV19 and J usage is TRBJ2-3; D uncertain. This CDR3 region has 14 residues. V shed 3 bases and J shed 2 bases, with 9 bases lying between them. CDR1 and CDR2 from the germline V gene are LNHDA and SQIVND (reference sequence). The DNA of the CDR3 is TGTGCCAGTAGTATTGGGATACTCACAGATACGCAGTATTTT. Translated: CASSIGILTDTQYF.

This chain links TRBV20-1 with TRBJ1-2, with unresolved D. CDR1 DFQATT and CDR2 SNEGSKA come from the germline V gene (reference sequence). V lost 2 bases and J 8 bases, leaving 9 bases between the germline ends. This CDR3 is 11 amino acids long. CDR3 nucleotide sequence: TGCAGTGCTAGACACACATCCGGCTACACCTTC. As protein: CSARHTSGYTF.

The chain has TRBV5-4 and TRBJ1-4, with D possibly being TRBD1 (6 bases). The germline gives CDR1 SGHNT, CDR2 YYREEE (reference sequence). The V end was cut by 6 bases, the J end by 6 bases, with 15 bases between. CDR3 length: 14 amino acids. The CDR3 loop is CASTPHGGHEKLFF. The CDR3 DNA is TGTGCCAGCACCCCACACGGGGGGCATGAAAAACTGTTTTTT.

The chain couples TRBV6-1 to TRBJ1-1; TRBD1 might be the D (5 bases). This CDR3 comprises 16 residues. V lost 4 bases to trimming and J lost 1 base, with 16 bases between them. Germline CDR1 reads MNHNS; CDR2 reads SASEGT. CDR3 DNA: TGTGCCAGCAGTGCAGGAGGGGCGATGGGGAACACTGAAGCTTTCTTT. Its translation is CASSAGGAMGNTEAFF.

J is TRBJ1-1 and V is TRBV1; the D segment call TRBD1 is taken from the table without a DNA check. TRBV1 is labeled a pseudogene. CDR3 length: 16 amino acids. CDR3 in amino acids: CTSSQDMGPPNTEAFF. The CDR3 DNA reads TGCACCAGCAGCCAAGATATGGGGCCGCCGAACACTGAAGCTTTCTTT.

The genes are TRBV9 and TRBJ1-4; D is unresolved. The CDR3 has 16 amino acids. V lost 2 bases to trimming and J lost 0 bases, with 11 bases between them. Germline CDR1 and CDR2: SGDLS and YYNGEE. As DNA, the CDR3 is TGTGCCAGCAGCGTCCAAGGCGGACCAACTAATGAAAAACTGTTTTTT. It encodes CASSVQGGPTNEKLFF.

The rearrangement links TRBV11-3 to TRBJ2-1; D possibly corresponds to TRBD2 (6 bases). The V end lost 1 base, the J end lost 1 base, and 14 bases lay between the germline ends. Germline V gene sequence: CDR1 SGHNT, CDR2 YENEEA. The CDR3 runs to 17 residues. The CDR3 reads CASSLAAGQASYNEQFF. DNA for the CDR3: TGTGCCAGCAGCTTAGCTGCGGGGCAAGCGTCCTACAATGAGCAGTTCTTC.

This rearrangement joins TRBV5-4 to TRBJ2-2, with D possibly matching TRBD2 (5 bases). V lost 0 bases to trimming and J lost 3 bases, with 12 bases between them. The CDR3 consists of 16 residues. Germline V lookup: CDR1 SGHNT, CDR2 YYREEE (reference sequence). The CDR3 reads CASSLGGYGDTGELFF. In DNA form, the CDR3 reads TGTGCCAGCAGCTTGGGCGGGTACGGGGACACCGGGGAGCTGTTTTTT.

The CDR3: CASSLLGTGVHGYTF. CDR3 nucleotide sequence: TGTGCCAGTAGCCTCTTAGGGACAGGGGTTCATGGCTACACCTTC. The chain couples TRBV19 to TRBJ1-2; 10 bases fit TRBD1. Germline lookup yields CDR1 LNHDA and CDR2 SQIVND (reference sequence). The J segment lost 6 bases and the V segment lost 6 bases, leaving 10 bases of the junction unmatched. The CDR3 extends over 15 amino acids.

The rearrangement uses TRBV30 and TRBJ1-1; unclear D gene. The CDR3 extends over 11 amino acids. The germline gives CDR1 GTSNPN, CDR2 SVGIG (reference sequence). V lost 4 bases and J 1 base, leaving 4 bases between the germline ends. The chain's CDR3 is CAWKANTEAFF. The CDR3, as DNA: TGTGCCTGGAAGGCGAACACTGAAGCTTTCTTT. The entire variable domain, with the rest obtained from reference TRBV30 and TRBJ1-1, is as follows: SQTIHQWPATLVQPVGSPLSLECTVEGTSNPNLYWYRQAAGRGLQLLFYSVGIGQISSEVPQNLSASRPQDRQFILSSKKLLLSDSGFYLCAWKANTEAFFGQGTRLTVV.

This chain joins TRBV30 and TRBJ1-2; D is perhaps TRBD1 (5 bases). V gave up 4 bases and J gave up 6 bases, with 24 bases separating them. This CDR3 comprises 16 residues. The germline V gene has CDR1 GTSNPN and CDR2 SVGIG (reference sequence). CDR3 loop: CAWIDPGLRKGHGYTF. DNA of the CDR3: TGTGCCTGGATCGATCCGGGACTCAGAAAAGGACATGGCTACACCTTC.

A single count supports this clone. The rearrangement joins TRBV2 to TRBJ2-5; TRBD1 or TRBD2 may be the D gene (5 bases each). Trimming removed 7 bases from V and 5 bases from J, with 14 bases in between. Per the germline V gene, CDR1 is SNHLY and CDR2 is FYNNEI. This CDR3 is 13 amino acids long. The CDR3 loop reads CASIRDLGETQYF. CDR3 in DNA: TGTGCCAGCATTCGGGACCTCGGGGAGACCCAGTACTTC.

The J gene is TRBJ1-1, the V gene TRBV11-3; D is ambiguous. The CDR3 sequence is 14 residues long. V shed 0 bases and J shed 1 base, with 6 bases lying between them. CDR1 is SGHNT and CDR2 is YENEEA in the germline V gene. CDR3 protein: CASSLDRSNTEAFF. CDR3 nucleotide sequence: TGTGCCAGCAGCTTAGATCGGTCGAACACTGAAGCTTTCTTT. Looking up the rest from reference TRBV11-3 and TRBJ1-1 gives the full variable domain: EAGVVQSPRYKIIEKKQPVAFWCNPISGHNTLYWYLQNLGQGPELLIRYENEEAVDDSQLPKDRFSAERLKGVDSTLKIQPAELGDSAVYLCASSLDRSNTEAFFGQGTRLTVV.

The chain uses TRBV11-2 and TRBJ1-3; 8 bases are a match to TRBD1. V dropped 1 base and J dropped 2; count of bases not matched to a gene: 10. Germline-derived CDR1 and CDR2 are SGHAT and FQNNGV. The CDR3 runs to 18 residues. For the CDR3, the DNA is TGTGCCAGCAGCTTAGTAGTACCCGGACAGGGCGCTGGAAACACCATATATTTT. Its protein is CASSLVVPGQGAGNTIYF.

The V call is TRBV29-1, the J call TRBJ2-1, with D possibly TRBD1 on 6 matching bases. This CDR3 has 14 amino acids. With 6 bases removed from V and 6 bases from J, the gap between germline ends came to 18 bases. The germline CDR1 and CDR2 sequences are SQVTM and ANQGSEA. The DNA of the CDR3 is TGCAGCGTCGGACCGACAGGCCCGATCAATGAGCAGTTCTTC. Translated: CSVGPTGPINEQFF.